These T cell receptor beta chains were read from a single sample in a study of blood T cell repertoires in COVID-19. Sequencing used immunoSEQ multiplex PCR; TCRdb keeps in-frame clones, though not all of them. Of 130,000 or so clones in the sample, 60% to 85% are singletons; the top ten hold around 17%. Material: peripheral blood. The receptor source for this set is a man over 45 with acute or convalescent COVID-19. Each CDR3 is given with its conserved first and last residue. D genes are given only for firm matches. Clone size appears in some rows only: once, few, many, or a class for an expanded clone.

j_call clone_size v_call d_call cdr3_nt cdr3_aa
TRBJ1-2 NA TRBV19 TRBD1 TGTGCCAGTAGTCTCTTAACAGGGGGCTTAAACTATGGCTACACCTTC CASSLLTGGLNYGYTF
TRBJ1-6 few TRBV11-2 NA TGTGCCAGCAGCTTAGTACAGGGCTCTGTTTCACCCCTCCACTTT CASSLVQGSVSPLHF
TRBJ1-4 NA TRBV2 TRBD1 TGTGCCAGCAGTACACAGGGGGCTGCTAATGAAAAACTGTTTTTT CASSTQGAANEKLFF
TRBJ2-2 few TRBV5-1 NA TGCGCCAGCTCCCTAACATGGGCGTCCGGGGAGCTGTTTTTT CASSLTWASGELFF
TRBJ2-3 NA TRBV10-2 TRBD2 TGCGCCAGCGGGCTAGCGGGGGATGGAGATACGCAGTATTTT CASGLAGDGDTQYF
TRBJ2-1 NA TRBV2 TRBD1 TGTGCCAGCAGGGGATTGACAGGGTCCAATGAGCAGTTCTTC CASRGLTGSNEQFF
TRBJ2-3 NA TRBV7-8 TRBD1 TGTGCCAGCAGGAAACAGGGGGATACGCAGTATTTT CASRKQGDTQYF
TRBJ1-2 NA TRBV5-1 TRBD1 TGCGCCAGCAGCCAACTCGGAGGGGGCGACTATGGCTACACCTTC CASSQLGGGDYGYTF
TRBJ2-3 NA TRBV5-4 NA TGTGCCAGCAGAACGGGCCAGGGCGGAGATACGCAGTATTTT CASRTGQGGDTQYF
TRBJ2-3 NA TRBV5-3 NA TGTGCCAGAAGCTGGACTAAGTTGACAGATACGCAGTATTTT CARSWTKLTDTQYF
TRBJ1-6 NA TRBV10-2 NA TGCGCCAGCAGAGCAACAGGGACCTCACCCCTCCACTTT CASRATGTSPLHF
TRBJ2-1 many TRBV18 TRBD2 TGTGCCAGCTCCCGGACTAGCGGGTACAATGAGCAGTTCTTC CASSRTSGYNEQFF
TRBJ2-3 NA TRBV3-1/TRBV3-2 TRBD2 TGTGCCAGCAGCCAAAATAGCGGGGGGGCGGGGACAGATACGCAGTATTTT CASSQNSGGAGTDTQYF
TRBJ2-7 NA TRBV5-1 TRBD1 TGCGCCAGCAGCTCAGGACAGGGGCCATCCGAGCAGTACTTC CASSSGQGPSEQYF
TRBJ2-1 NA TRBV19 NA TGTGCCAGTAGTATGGGGCTCGCCTACAATGAGCAGTTCTTC CASSMGLAYNEQFF
TRBJ2-7 NA TRBV11-2 NA TGTGCCAGCAGCGAATCCGGGACGGGAGCTTACGAGCAGTACTTC CASSESGTGAYEQYF
TRBJ1-1 NA TRBV6-1 NA TGTGCCAGCAGTGAATCCCCAGGGACTAACACTGAAGCTTTCTTT CASSESPGTNTEAFF
TRBJ1-5 few TRBV4-2 NA TGTGCCAGCAGCCAAGACCAGGGGAGGGTACAGCCCCAGCATTTT CASSQDQGRVQPQHF
TRBJ1-6 NA TRBV11-2 TRBD1 TGTGCCAGCAGCTTAGACAACGACAGGGTCGATTCACCCCTCCACTTT CASSLDNDRVDSPLHF
TRBJ1-1 NA TRBV5-1 NA TGCGCCAGCAGCTTGGCCTATAACACTGAAGCTTTCTTT CASSLAYNTEAFF
TRBJ2-2 once TRBV3-1/TRBV3-2 TRBD2 TGTGCCAGCAGCCAGGGACTAGCGGGGGGCGAGACCGGGGAGCTGTTTTTT CASSQGLAGGETGELFF
TRBJ2-1 NA TRBV4-2 TRBD2 TGTGCCAGCAGCCAAGATTTGACTAGCGGGGGTACCTACAATGAGCAGTTCTTC CASSQDLTSGGTYNEQFF
TRBJ2-3 once TRBV19 TRBD2 TGTGCCAGTAGAACTAGCGGGGGTTCAGATACGCAGTATTTT CASRTSGGSDTQYF
TRBJ2-1 NA TRBV5-4 TRBD2 TGTGCCAGCAGCATAGACGGGGGGGCCTCCTTCTTC CASSIDGGASFF
TRBJ1-5 NA TRBV19 NA TGTGCCAGTAGTATTGGAGGGGCAGCGGATCAGCCCCAGCATTTT CASSIGGAADQPQHF
TRBJ1-6 NA TRBV3-1/TRBV3-2 NA TGTGCCAGCAGCCAAGGAGGGGGGGACAAGTCACCCCTCCACTTT CASSQGGGDKSPLHF
TRBJ1-2 NA TRBV19 NA TGTGCCAGTAGCCGGCGGGGGGGCCAAGACATTAACTATGGCTACACCTTC CASSRRGGQDINYGYTF
TRBJ2-1 NA TRBV10-3 NA TGTGCCATCACCAATATGAGCTCCTACAATGAGCAGTTCTTC CAITNMSSYNEQFF
TRBJ2-5 NA TRBV5-1 TRBD1 TGCGCCAGCAGCTCGAACCTAAACAGGGGCCAAGAGACCCAGTACTTC CASSSNLNRGQETQYF
TRBJ2-1 NA TRBV11-3 TRBD2 TGTGCCAGCAGCTTAGTTCCGTCCAGCGGGGCAGGCAATGAGCAGTTCTTC CASSLVPSSGAGNEQFF
TRBJ1-1 NA TRBV11-2 TRBD1 TGTGCCAGCAGCCTAACAGGGGCATTGAACACTGAAGCTTTCTTT CASSLTGALNTEAFF
TRBJ2-1 NA TRBV7-3 TRBD2 TGTGCCAGCAGTCCAGGGCGGGCTAGCGGGGGGTTAGCGTACAATGAGCAGTTCTTC CASSPGRASGGLAYNEQFF
TRBJ1-5 NA TRBV7-9 NA TGTGCCAGCAGCTTAGGGTCAGTGGGCAATCAGCCCCAGCATTTT CASSLGSVGNQPQHF
TRBJ2-3 NA TRBV4-1 NA TGCGCCAGCAGCCTTTTAGCAGATACGCAGTATTTT CASSLLADTQYF
TRBJ1-2 NA TRBV6-6 NA TGTGCCAGCAGTTACTCTCTAGGGGCGGACTATGGCTACACCTTC CASSYSLGADYGYTF
TRBJ1-5 NA TRBV6-5 NA TGTGCCAGCCGGGGTACCGTAGGGCCGAATCAGCCCCAGCATTTT CASRGTVGPNQPQHF
TRBJ1-2 few TRBV2 NA TGTGCCAGCAGTGAGATCAGGACAGCGTATGATGGCTACACCTTC CASSEIRTAYDGYTF
TRBJ2-7 NA TRBV10-3 NA TGTGCCACCGAGACTAATTCCTACGAGCAGTACTTC CATETNSYEQYF
TRBJ2-3 NA TRBV24-1 TRBD1 TGTGCCACCAGTGATTTGCTCCAACAGGGGGCTGCAGATACGCAGTATTTT CATSDLLQQGAADTQYF
TRBJ1-1 once TRBV7-8 NA TGTGCCAGCAGCCGAACAGGGTCGCTCCTTTTGAACACTGAAGCTTTCTTT CASSRTGSLLLNTEAFF
TRBJ1-4 NA TRBV5-6 NA TGTGCCAGCAGCTTGTTGGGGCAGGAGGGTGAAAAACTGTTTTTT CASSLLGQEGEKLFF
TRBJ1-1 once TRBV12-3/TRBV12-4 NA TGTGCCAGCAGCTTTACAGGAGCGGAAGCTTTCTTT CASSFTGAEAFF
TRBJ1-1 once TRBV30 NA TGTGCCTGGAGTGTAAGGGGGGGGGCTGGGAGGACTGAAGCTTTCTTT CAWSVRGGAGRTEAFF
TRBJ1-5 NA TRBV27 TRBD1 TGTGCCAGCAGTCGAGGACAGGGGTTAATGGGCAATCAGCCCCAGCATTTT CASSRGQGLMGNQPQHF
TRBJ1-1 NA TRBV12-3/TRBV12-4 TRBD1 TGTGCCAGCAGTTTTACAGGGGGCAATGAAGCTTTCTTT CASSFTGGNEAFF
TRBJ1-1 NA TRBV24-1 NA TGTGCCACCAGTGATTTTCGGCCGGGGGTACTCATGAACACTGAAGCTTTCTTT CATSDFRPGVLMNTEAFF
TRBJ2-2 once TRBV7-3 NA TGTGCCAGCAGGGGAGACCTGACCGGGGAGCTGTTTTTT CASRGDLTGELFF
TRBJ1-1 NA TRBV11-2 TRBD1 TGTGCCAGCAGCCCTCGAGTGACAGGGGGTTCTGAAGCTTTCTTT CASSPRVTGGSEAFF
TRBJ1-2 NA TRBV24-1 NA TGTGCCACCAGTGTCCAGGGAGGACATGGCTACACCTTC CATSVQGGHGYTF
TRBJ1-6 few TRBV5-5 NA TGTGCCAGCAGCCCGGCGGGCTCCTATAATTCACCCCTCCACTTT CASSPAGSYNSPLHF
TRBJ2-4 NA TRBV27 TRBD1 TGTGCCAGCAGCCTTACGACAGGGGGCATAGCCAAAAACATTCAGTACTTC CASSLTTGGIAKNIQYF
TRBJ1-4 NA TRBV28 NA TGTGCCAGCAGTCGAGGAAGGGGGATTTCGAATGAAAAACTGTTTTTT CASSRGRGISNEKLFF
TRBJ2-1 NA TRBV24-1 NA TGTGCCACCAGTACACAGGGTTCCTACAATGAGCAGTTCTTC CATSTQGSYNEQFF
TRBJ2-2 once TRBV18 NA TGTGCCAGCTCACCACCCAACAGTGGGACCGGGGAGCTGTTTTTT CASSPPNSGTGELFF
TRBJ1-5 NA TRBV2 TRBD1 TGTGCCAGCGGCGGACAGGGGGGGGAAGCTCAGCCCCAGCATTTT CASGGQGGEAQPQHF
TRBJ2-6 NA TRBV19 NA TGTGCCAGCTTAAAGCTAACGAGCTCTGGGGCCAACGTCCTGACTTTC CASLKLTSSGANVLTF
TRBJ1-5 NA TRBV12-3/TRBV12-4 NA TGTGCCAGTGGCGGTAGCAATCAGCCCCAGCATTTT CASGGSNQPQHF
TRBJ1-2 NA TRBV12-3/TRBV12-4 TRBD1 TGTGCCAGCAGTTCTCGACAGGGGTATGGCTACACCTTC CASSSRQGYGYTF
TRBJ2-5 NA TRBV3-1/TRBV3-2 TRBD2 TGTGCCAGCAGCCCCGAGGAGCGGGGGGGCTTAGAGACCCAGTACTTC CASSPEERGGLETQYF
TRBJ1-5 NA TRBV30 NA TGTGCCTGGAGTTTCCCGACAGGTACTAGCAATCAGCCCCAGCATTTT CAWSFPTGTSNQPQHF